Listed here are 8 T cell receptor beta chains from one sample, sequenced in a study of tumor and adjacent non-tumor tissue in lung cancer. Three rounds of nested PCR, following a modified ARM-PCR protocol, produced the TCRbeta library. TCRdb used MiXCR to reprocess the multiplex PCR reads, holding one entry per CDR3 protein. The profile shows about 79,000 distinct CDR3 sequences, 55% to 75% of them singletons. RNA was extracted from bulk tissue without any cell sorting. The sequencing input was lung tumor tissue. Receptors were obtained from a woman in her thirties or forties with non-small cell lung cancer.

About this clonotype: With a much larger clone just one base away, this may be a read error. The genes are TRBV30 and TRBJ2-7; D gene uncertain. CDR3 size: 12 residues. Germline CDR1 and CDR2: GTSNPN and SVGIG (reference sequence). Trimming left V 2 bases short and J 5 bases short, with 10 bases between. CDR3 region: CAWSTTAHEQYF. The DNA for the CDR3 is TGTGCCTGGAGTACCACAGCACACGAGCAGTACTTC. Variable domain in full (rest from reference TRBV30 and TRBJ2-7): SQTIHQWPATLVQPVGSPLSLECTVEGTSNPNLYWYRQAAGRGLQLLFYSVGIGQISSEVPQNLSASRPQDRQFILSSKKLLLSDSGFYLCAWSTTAHEQYFGPGTRLTVT.

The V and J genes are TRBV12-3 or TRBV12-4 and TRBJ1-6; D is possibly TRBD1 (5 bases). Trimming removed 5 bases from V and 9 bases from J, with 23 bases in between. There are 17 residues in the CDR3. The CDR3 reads CASSILRGAHGFSPLHF. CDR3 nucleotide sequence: TGTGCCAGCAGTATATTGAGGGGCGCGCATGGCTTTTCACCCCTCCACTTT.

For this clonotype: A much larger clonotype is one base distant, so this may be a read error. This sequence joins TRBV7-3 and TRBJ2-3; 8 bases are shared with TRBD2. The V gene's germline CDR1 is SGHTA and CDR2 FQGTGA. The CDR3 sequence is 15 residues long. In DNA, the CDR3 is TGTGCCAACAGCTTAGGACGGGGGGGAACAGATACGCAGTATTTT. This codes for CANSLGRGGTDTQYF. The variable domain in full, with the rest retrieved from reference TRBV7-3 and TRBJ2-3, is GAGVSQTPSNKVTEKGKYVELRCDPISGHTALYWYRQSLGQGPEFLIYFQGTGAADDSGLPNDRFFAVRPEGSVSTLKIQRTERGDSAVYLCANSLGRGGTDTQYFGPGTRLTVL.

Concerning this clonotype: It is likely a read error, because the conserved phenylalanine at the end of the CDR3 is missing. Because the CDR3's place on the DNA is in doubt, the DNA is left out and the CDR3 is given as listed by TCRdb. The chain's CDR3 is CSSSLAGQGITEVFL. This sequence joins TRBV11-1 and TRBJ1-1; the D call in the table, TRBD1, was not verified against the DNA. The germline CDR1 and CDR2 sequences are SGHAT and FQDESV (reference sequence). The CDR3 has 15 residues if both end residues are counted.

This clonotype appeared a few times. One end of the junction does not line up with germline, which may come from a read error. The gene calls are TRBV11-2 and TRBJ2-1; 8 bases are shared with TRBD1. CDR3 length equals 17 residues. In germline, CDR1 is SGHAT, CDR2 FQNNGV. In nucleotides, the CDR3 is TGTGCCGGCAGCCGCCCGCGGACAGGGAGCTCCTACAATGAGCAGTTCTTC. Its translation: CAGSRPRTGSSYNEQFF.

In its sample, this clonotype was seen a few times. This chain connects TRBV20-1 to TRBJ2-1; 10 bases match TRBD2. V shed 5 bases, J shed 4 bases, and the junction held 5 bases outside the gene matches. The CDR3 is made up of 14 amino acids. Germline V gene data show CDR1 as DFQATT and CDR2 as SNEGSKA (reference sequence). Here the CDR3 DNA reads TGCAGTGCTCCGGGACTAGCGCGTTACAATGAGCAGTTCTTC. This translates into CSAPGLARYNEQFF.

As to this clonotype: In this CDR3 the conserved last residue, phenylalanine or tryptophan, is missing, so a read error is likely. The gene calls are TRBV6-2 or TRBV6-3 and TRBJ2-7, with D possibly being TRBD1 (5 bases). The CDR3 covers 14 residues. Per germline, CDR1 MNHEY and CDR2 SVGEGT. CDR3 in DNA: TGTGCCGGCAGTTACAGGTCAGGTGACTACGAGCAGTACTCC. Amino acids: CAGSYRSGDYEQYS.

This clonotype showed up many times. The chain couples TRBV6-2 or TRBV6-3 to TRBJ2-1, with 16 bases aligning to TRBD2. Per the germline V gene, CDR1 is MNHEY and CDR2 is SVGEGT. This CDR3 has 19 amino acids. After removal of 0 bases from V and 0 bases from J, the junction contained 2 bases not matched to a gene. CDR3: CASSYSGTSGGGSYNEQFF. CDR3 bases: TGTGCCAGCAGTTACTCCGGGACTAGCGGGGGGGGCTCCTACAATGAGCAGTTCTTC.